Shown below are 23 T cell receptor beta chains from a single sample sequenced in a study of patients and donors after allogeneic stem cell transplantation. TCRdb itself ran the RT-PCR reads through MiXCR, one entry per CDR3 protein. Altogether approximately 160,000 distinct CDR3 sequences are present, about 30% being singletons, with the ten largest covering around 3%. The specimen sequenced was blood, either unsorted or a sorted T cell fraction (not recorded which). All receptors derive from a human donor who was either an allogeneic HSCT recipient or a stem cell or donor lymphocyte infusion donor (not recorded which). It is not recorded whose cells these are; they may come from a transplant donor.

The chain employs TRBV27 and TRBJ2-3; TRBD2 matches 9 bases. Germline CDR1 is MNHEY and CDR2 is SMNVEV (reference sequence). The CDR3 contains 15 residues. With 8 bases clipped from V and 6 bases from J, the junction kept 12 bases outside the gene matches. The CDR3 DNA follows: TGTGCCAGCCGCCGAGGAGCGGGAGGTGGGGATACGCAGTATTTT. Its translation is CASRRGAGGGDTQYF.

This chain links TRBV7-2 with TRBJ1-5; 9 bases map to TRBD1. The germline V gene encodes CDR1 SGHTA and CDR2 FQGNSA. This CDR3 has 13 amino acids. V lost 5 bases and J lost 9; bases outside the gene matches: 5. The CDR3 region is CASSPGTGRPQHF. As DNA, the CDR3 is TGTGCCAGCAGCCCCGGGACAGGGAGGCCCCAGCATTTT. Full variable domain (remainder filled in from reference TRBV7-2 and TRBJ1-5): GAGVSQSPSNKVTEKGKDVELRCDPISGHTALYWYRQSLGQGLEFLIYFQGNSAPDKSGLPSDRFSAERTGGSVSTLTIQRTQQEDSAVYLCASSPGTGRPQHFGDGTRLSIL.

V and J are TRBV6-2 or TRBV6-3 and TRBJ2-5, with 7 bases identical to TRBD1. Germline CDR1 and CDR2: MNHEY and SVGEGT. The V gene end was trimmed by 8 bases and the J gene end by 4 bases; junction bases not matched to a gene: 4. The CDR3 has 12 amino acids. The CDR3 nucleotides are TGTGCCAGCCGACAGGGCCGAGAGACCCAGTACTTC. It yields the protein CASRQGRETQYF.

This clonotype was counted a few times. CDR3 in DNA: TGTGCCAGTAATTCGGTCTCCCGTAGCGGCAAACTGTTTTTT. Translation gives CASNSVSRSGKLFF. The chain couples TRBV19 to TRBJ1-4, with no clear D. CDR1 and CDR2 from the germline V gene are LNHDA and SQIVND (reference sequence). The CDR3 has 14 residues. Trimming cost V 7 bases and J 11 bases, with 20 bases left between them.

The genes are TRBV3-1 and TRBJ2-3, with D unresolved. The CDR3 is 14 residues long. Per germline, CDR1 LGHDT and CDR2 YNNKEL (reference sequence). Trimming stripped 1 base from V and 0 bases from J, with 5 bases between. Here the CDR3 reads CASSQGRSTDTQYF. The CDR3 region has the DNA TGTGCCAGCAGCCAAGGACGCAGCACAGATACGCAGTATTTT.

This chain's CDR3 is CSVGVRGELFF. CDR3 coding DNA: TGCAGCGTTGGCGTAAGGGGGGAGCTGTTTTTT. This chain links TRBV29-1 with TRBJ2-2; D uncertain. The CDR3 runs to 11 residues. Trimming left V 4 bases short and J 8 bases short, with 8 bases between. Germline V gene data show CDR1 as SQVTM and CDR2 as ANQGSEA.

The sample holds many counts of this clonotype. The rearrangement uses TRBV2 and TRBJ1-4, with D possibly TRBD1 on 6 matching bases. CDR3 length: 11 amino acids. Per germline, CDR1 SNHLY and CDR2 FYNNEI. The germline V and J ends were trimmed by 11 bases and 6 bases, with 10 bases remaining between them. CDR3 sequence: CACQGHEKLFF. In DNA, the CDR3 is TGTGCCTGCCAGGGGCATGAAAAACTGTTTTTT.

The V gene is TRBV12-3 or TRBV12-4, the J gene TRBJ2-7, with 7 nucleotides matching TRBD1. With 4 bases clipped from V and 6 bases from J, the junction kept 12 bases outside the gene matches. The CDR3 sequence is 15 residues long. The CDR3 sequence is CASSSWTGTACEQYF. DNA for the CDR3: TGTGCCAGCAGTTCGTGGACCGGGACAGCTTGCGAGCAGTACTTC.

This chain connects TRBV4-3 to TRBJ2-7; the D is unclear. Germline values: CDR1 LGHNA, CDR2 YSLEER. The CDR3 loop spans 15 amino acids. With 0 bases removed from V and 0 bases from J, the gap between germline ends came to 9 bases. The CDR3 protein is CASSQEESSSYEQYF. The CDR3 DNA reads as TGCGCCAGCAGCCAAGAAGAGTCGAGCTCCTACGAGCAGTACTTC.

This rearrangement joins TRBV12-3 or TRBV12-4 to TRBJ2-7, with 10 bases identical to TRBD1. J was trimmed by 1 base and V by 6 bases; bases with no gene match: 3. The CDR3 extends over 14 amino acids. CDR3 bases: TGTGCCAGCAGGGACAGGGGGGGATCCTACGAGCAGTACTTC. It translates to CASRDRGGSYEQYF.

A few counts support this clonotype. The CDR3 DNA reads as TGCAGTGCTAGAGATAGAGGGACTAGCGGGAACAATGAGCAGTTCTTC. It yields the protein CSARDRGTSGNNEQFF. The chain couples TRBV20-1 to TRBJ2-1; 13 bases fit TRBD2. Germline CDR1 and CDR2: DFQATT and SNEGSKA (reference sequence). J gave up 5 bases and V 0 bases, and 4 bases lay outside the gene matches. The CDR3 is 16 amino acids.

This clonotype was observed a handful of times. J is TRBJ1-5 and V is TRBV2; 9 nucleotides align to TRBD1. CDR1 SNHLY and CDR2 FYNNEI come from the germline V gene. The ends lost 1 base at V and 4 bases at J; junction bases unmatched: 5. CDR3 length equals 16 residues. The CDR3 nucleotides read TGTGCCAGCAGTGAAGGGACAGGGGAGACGAATCAGCCCCAGCATTTT. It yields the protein CASSEGTGETNQPQHF.

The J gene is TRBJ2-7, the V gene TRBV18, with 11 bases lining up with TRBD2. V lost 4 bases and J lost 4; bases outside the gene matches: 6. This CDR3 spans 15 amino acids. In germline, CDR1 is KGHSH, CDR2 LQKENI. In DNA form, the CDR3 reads TGTGCCAGCTCACTACCTACTAGCGGGAGATACGAGCAGTACTTC. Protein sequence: CASSLPTSGRYEQYF. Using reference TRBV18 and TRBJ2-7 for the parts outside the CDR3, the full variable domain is NAGVMQNPRHLVRRRGQEARLRCSPMKGHSHVYWYRQLPEEGLKFMVYLQKENIIDESGMPKERFSAEFPKEGPSILRIQQVVRGDSAAYFCASSLPTSGRYEQYFGPGTRLTVT.

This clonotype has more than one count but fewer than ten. The CDR3 coding sequence is TGTGCCAGCAGGCTCCTTAGCGGGAGGGCCGGCAATGAGCAGTTCTTC. Protein sequence: CASRLLSGRAGNEQFF. V gene TRBV6-5 combines with J gene TRBJ2-1; 11 bases line up with TRBD2. The CDR3 runs 16 residues. CDR1 is MNHEY and CDR2 is SVGAGI in the germline V gene. Trimming removed 6 bases from V and 6 bases from J; junction bases left unmatched: 10.

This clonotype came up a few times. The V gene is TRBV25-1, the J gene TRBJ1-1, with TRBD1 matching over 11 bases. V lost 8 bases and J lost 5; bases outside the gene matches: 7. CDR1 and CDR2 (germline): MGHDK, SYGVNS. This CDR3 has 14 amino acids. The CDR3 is CASQGQGAWTEAFF. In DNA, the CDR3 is TGTGCCAGCCAAGGACAGGGGGCGTGGACTGAAGCTTTCTTT.

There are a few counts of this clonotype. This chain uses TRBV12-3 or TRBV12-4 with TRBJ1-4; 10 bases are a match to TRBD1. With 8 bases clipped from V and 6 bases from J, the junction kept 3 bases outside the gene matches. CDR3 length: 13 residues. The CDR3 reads CASRQGAYEKLFF. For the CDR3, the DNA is TGTGCCAGCCGACAGGGGGCGTATGAAAAACTGTTTTTT.

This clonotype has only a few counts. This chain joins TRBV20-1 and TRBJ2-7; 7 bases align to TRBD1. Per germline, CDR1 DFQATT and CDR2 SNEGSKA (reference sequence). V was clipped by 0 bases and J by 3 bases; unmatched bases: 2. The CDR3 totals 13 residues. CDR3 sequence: CSARDGTVYEQYF. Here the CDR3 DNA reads TGCAGTGCTAGAGACGGGACAGTCTACGAGCAGTACTTC.

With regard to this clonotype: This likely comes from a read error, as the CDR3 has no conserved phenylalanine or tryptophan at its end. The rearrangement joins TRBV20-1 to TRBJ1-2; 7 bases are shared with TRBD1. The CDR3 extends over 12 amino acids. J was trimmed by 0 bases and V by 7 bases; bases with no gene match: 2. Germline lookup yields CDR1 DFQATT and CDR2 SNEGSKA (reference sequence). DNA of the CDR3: TGCAGTGGGACAGGCGCTAACTATGGCTACACCTTA. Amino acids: CSGTGANYGYTL.

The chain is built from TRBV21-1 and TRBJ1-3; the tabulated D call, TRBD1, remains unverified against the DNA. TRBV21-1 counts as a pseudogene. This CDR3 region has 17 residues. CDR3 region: CASSTYREKGSGNTIYF. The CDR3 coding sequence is TGTGCCAGCAGCACATACAGGGAGAAGGGCTCTGGAAACACCATATATTTT.

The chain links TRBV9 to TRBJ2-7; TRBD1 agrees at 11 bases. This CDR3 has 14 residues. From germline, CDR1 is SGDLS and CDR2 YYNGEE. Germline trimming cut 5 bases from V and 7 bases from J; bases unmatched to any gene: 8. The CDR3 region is CASSPGQGAQEQYF. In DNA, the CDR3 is TGTGCCAGCAGTCCCGGACAGGGGGCGCAGGAGCAGTACTTC.

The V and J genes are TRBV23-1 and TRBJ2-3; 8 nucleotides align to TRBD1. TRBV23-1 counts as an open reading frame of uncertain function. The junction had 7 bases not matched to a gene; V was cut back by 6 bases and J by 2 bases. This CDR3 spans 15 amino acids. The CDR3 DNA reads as TGCGCCAGCAGAACCGGGACAGGCCCCACAGATACGCAGTATTTT. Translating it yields CASRTGTGPTDTQYF.

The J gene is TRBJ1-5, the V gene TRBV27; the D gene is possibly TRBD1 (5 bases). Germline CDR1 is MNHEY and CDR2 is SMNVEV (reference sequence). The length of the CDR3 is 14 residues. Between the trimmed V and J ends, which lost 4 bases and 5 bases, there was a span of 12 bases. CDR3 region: CASSWSGFDQPQHF. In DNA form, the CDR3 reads TGTGCCAGCAGTTGGTCAGGGTTCGATCAGCCCCAGCATTTT.

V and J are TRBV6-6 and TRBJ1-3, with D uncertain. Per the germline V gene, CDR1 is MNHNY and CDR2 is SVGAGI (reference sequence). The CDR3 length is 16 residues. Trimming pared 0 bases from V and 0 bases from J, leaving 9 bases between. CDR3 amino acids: CASSYSTHSSGNTIYF. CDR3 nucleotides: TGTGCCAGCAGTTACTCGACCCATAGCTCTGGAAACACCATATATTTT.